One sample yielded the 26 T cell receptor beta chains listed below, sequenced in a study of beta chain features in type 1 diabetes. Sequenced material consisted of expressed TCRB transcripts (all of the isolated RNA was reverse transcribed). The assay was immunoSEQ multiplex PCR, and TCRdb's table has in-frame clones only and misses some. The table includes fewer than 900,000 clones, roughly 15% detected once. Sequencing used naive CD4+ T cells from blood. Receptors originate from a woman aged 18 to 35 in good health.

This clone was found a few times. V usage is TRBV7-9 and J usage is TRBJ1-3, with D tentatively TRBD1 (5 bases). This CDR3 has 14 amino acids. From germline, CDR1 is SEHNR and CDR2 FQNEAQ (reference sequence). CDR3 nucleotides: TGTGCTCTGACGGCTGGGGCCTCTGGAAACACCATATATTTT. This translates into CALTAGASGNTIYF.

This clone was counted a few times. The rearrangement uses TRBV9 and TRBJ2-2, with D hard to call. CDR1 SGDLS and CDR2 YYNGEE come from the germline V gene. The CDR3 is made up of 13 amino acids. Trimming took 3 bases from V and 6 from J, leaving 9 bases between them. The CDR3 loop is CASSAHPPGELFF. The CDR3 region has the DNA TGTGCCAGCAGCGCCCACCCCCCCGGGGAGCTGTTTTTT. Complete variable domain (other parts from reference TRBV9 and TRBJ2-2): DSGVTQTPKHLITATGQRVTLRCSPRSGDLSVYWYQQSLDQGLQFLIQYYNGEERAKGNILERFSAQQFPDLHSELNLSSLELGDSALYFCASSAHPPGELFFGEGSRLTVL.

The chain combines TRBV5-1 with TRBJ2-7, with 7 bases that match TRBD1. V trimming: 1 base; J trimming: 4 bases; junction bases outside the gene matches: 8. Germline V lookup: CDR1 SGHRS, CDR2 YFSETQ. This CDR3 comprises 15 residues. As DNA, the CDR3 is TGCGCCAGCAGCTTGTCCCGGACAGGCCGTTACGAGCAGTACTTC. This translates into CASSLSRTGRYEQYF.

This clone was observed a few times. The V call is TRBV2, the J call TRBJ2-6; possible D gene TRBD2, 5 bases. The CDR3 sequence is 14 residues long. V was pared by 5 bases and J by 0 bases, with 5 bases between. Looked up from germline, CDR1 is SNHLY and CDR2 is FYNNEI. The CDR3 protein is CASSRDSGANVLTF. The CDR3 DNA sequence: TGTGCCAGCAGTCGGGACTCTGGGGCCAACGTCCTGACTTTC. Full variable domain (rest looked up from reference TRBV2 and TRBJ2-6): EPEVTQTPSHQVTQMGQEVILRCVPISNHLYFYWYRQILGQKVEFLVSFYNNEISEKSEIFDDQFSVERPDGSNFTLKIRSTKLEDSAMYFCASSRDSGANVLTFGAGSRLTVL.

This chain links TRBV23-1 with TRBJ2-5, with 9 bases aligning to TRBD1. TRBJ2-7 explains the end of the DNA better; the J call may be wrong. TRBV23-1 is treated as an ORF (open reading frame) with a function not yet certain. The CDR3 spans 13 residues. The CDR3 protein is CASMRTGVYEQYF. CDR3 DNA: TGCGCCAGCATGCGGACAGGGGTGTACGAGCAGTACTTC.

The CDR3 nucleotides are TGTGCCAGCAGTTACTGGCGGGGCACAGATACGCAGTATTTT. This sequence encodes CASSYWRGTDTQYF. The chain couples TRBV6-5 to TRBJ2-3, with D perhaps TRBD2 (5 bases). CDR1 and CDR2 (germline): MNHEY, SVGAGI. V shed 1 base and J shed 1 base, with 6 bases lying between them. CDR3 length equals 14 residues.

This chain links TRBV6-6 with TRBJ1-1; D perhaps matches TRBD1 (5 bases). This CDR3 region has 13 residues. V was pared by 6 bases and J by 1 base, with 9 bases between. CDR1 and CDR2 (germline): MNHNY, SVGAGI (reference sequence). The CDR3 region is CASRKRGNTEAFF. CDR3 nucleotide sequence: TGTGCCAGCAGGAAAAGGGGGAACACTGAAGCTTTCTTT.

The J gene is TRBJ2-5, the V gene TRBV29-1; D is undetermined. Germline V gives CDR1 SQVTM, CDR2 ANQGSEA. This CDR3 has 13 residues. The ends were cut back, 4 bases at V and 4 bases at J, with 13 bases in the middle. The chain's CDR3 is CSVVGNRRETQYF. CDR3 bases: TGCAGCGTTGTGGGAAACCGCAGAGAGACCCAGTACTTC.

V gene TRBV15 combines with J gene TRBJ1-4; 7 bases agree with TRBD1. CDR1 LNHNV and CDR2 YYDKDF come from the germline V gene (reference sequence). Unmatched junction bases numbered 1, after V lost 3 bases and J lost 0 bases. This CDR3 is 15 amino acids long. The CDR3: CATSSDRATNEKLFF. The CDR3 DNA reads TGTGCCACCAGCAGCGACAGGGCAACTAATGAAAAACTGTTTTTT. Looking up the rest from reference TRBV15 and TRBJ1-4 gives the full variable domain: DAMVIQNPRYQVTQFGKPVTLSCSQTLNHNVMYWYQQKSSQAPKLLFHYYDKDFNNEADTPDNFQSRRPNTSFCFLDIRSPGLGDTAMYLCATSSDRATNEKLFFGSGTQLSVL.

The V and J genes are TRBV29-1 and TRBJ1-2; 10 bases are a match to TRBD1. Germline CDR1 and CDR2: SQVTM and ANQGSEA. V shed 6 bases, J shed 4 bases, and the junction held 2 bases outside the gene matches. This CDR3 region has 12 residues. The CDR3 DNA reads TGCAGCGTGGGACAGGGGCTCTATGGCTACACCTTC. Protein product: CSVGQGLYGYTF.

This clone has more than one count but fewer than ten. The DNA of the CDR3 is TGCGCCAGCAGCCAAAGGGGTCGCCTAGCGGGGACGACGAACTACAATGAGCAGTTCTTC. Protein: CASSQRGRLAGTTNYNEQFF. The genes are TRBV4-3 and TRBJ2-1, with 9 bases matching TRBD2. In germline, CDR1 is LGHNA, CDR2 YSLEER. CDR3 length: 20 amino acids. The V gene end was trimmed by 2 bases and the J gene end by 3 bases; junction bases not matched to a gene: 17.

This clone has more than one count but fewer than ten. This sample includes further DNA sequences coding for the same CDR3. This chain connects TRBV18 to TRBJ2-1; 10 positions agree with TRBD2. CDR1 and CDR2 (germline): KGHSH, LQKENI. The length of the CDR3 is 15 residues. J lost 2 bases, V lost 3 bases, and 1 base had no gene match. In nucleotides, the CDR3 is TGTGCCAGCTCACCTACTAGCGGGGCCTACAATGAGCAGTTCTTC. Residues: CASSPTSGAYNEQFF.

This clone was recorded a few times. The J gene is TRBJ2-5, the V gene TRBV9; 10 nucleotides match TRBD2. The trim removed 0 bases at V and 1 base at J, leaving 9 bases unmatched. The CDR3 length is 18 residues. The germline V gene has CDR1 SGDLS and CDR2 YYNGEE. The CDR3 DNA reads TGTGCCAGCAGCGTAGGGGCTAGCGGGAGTTTGGGCCAAGAGACCCAGTACTTC. Protein product: CASSVGASGSLGQETQYF.

The rearrangement links TRBV29-1 to TRBJ2-7; the D gene is possibly TRBD2 (5 bases). The V end was cut by 7 bases, the J end by 3 bases, with 16 bases between. The V gene's germline CDR1 is SQVTM and CDR2 ANQGSEA. This CDR3 has 13 amino acids. The CDR3 protein is CSASGRNRYEQYF. CDR3 in DNA: TGCAGCGCGAGCGGTAGAAATCGCTACGAGCAGTACTTC.

In its sample, this clone was seen a few times. Other nucleotide sequences in the sample specify the same CDR3. The chain has TRBV7-2 and TRBJ2-5, with a weak D call TRBD2 (5 bases). Germline V CDR1 and CDR2: SGHTA, FQGNSA. The CDR3 spans 15 residues. V dropped 0 bases and J dropped 1 base, with 9 bases sitting between them. The CDR3, as DNA: TGTGCCAGCAGCTTAGCCCGGGAACGCCAAGAGACCCAGTACTTC. It yields the protein CASSLARERQETQYF.

In its sample, this clone was seen a few times. The J gene is TRBJ2-5, the V gene TRBV28; possibly TRBD2 for D (5 bases). V gave up 2 bases and J gave up 4 bases, with 14 bases separating them. Germline values: CDR1 MDHEN, CDR2 SYDVKM. The CDR3 extends over 15 amino acids. The CDR3 coding sequence is TGTGCCAGCAGTTTAAGGCGGGCTAAGGGAGAGACCCAGTACTTC. Residues: CASSLRRAKGETQYF.

The CDR3 spells CASSISISGIIYNEQFF. Here the CDR3 DNA reads TGTGCCAGTAGTATCTCCATTAGCGGGATTATCTACAATGAGCAGTTCTTC. This chain uses TRBV19 with TRBJ2-1; 8 bases are shared with TRBD2. V shed 3 bases, J shed 3 bases, and the junction held 10 bases outside the gene matches. CDR3 length equals 17 residues. The germline gives CDR1 LNHDA, CDR2 SQIVND (reference sequence).

This clone has only a few counts. The chain employs TRBV27 and TRBJ2-3; 9 nucleotides line up with TRBD2. Trimming removed 2 bases from V and 6 bases from J; junction bases left unmatched: 15. The V gene's germline CDR1 is MNHEY and CDR2 SMNVEV (reference sequence). The CDR3 totals 18 residues. The DNA for the CDR3 is TGTGCCAGCAGTTTACGAGCGGCTAGCGGGATGGGGAGGGATACGCAGTATTTT. This encodes CASSLRAASGMGRDTQYF.

V is TRBV7-3 and J is TRBJ2-6; TRBD1 agrees at 7 bases. Germline loops: CDR1 SGHTA, CDR2 FQGTGA. V lost 4 bases, J lost 0 bases, and 9 bases stayed unmatched. This CDR3 comprises 18 residues. The CDR3 region has the DNA TGTGCCAGCAGCTCGCCGGGACAGTCTTTCTCTGGGGCCAACGTCCTGACTTTC. Its translation: CASSSPGQSFSGANVLTF.

This clone came up a few times. V is TRBV20-1 and J is TRBJ2-3, with D unclear. CDR1 is DFQATT, CDR2 SNEGSKA, per germline (reference sequence). Trimming stripped 3 bases from V and 5 bases from J, with 6 bases between. The CDR3 runs to 11 residues. CDR3 region: CSARPQDTQYF. DNA of the CDR3: TGCAGTGCTAGGCCCCAAGATACGCAGTATTTT.

This clone was observed a handful of times. The chain uses TRBV5-1 and TRBJ2-3; 7 bases map to TRBD1. The CDR3 runs to 15 residues. The junction had 3 bases not matched to a gene; V was cut back by 0 bases and J by 2 bases. The germline V gene has CDR1 SGHRS and CDR2 YFSETQ. The CDR3 sequence is CASSLGQGFTDTQYF. CDR3 in DNA: TGCGCCAGCAGCTTGGGACAGGGCTTCACAGATACGCAGTATTTT.

The chain combines TRBV11-2 with TRBJ2-3; D is undetermined. V was pared by 5 bases and J by 5 bases, with 5 bases between. The germline gives CDR1 SGHAT, CDR2 FQNNGV. The CDR3 has 11 amino acids. The CDR3 loop reads CASSLLDTQYF. The CDR3 DNA is TGTGCCAGCAGCCTACTAGATACGCAGTATTTT. The full variable domain, its missing parts supplied by reference TRBV11-2 and TRBJ2-3, is EAGVAQSPRYKIIEKRQSVAFWCNPISGHATLYWYQQILGQGPKLLIQFQNNGVVDDSQLPKDRFSAERLKGVDSTLKIQPAKLEDSAVYLCASSLLDTQYFGPGTRLTVL.

This clone was seen only a few times. The V gene is TRBV2, the J gene TRBJ1-1; a weak D match, TRBD1 (5 bases). Deletions cut 11 bases from V and 5 bases from J, with 24 bases between. Germline CDR1 is SNHLY and CDR2 is FYNNEI. This CDR3 has 15 residues. CDR3 in amino acids: CAGGVTGASWTEAFF. In DNA, the CDR3 is TGTGCCGGGGGGGTTACAGGAGCGAGTTGGACTGAAGCTTTCTTT.

The chain is built from TRBV4-2 and TRBJ2-6; D gene uncertain. In germline, CDR1 is LGHNA, CDR2 YNFKEQ. V was cut by 4 bases and J by 0 bases, with 7 bases left in between. The CDR3 extends over 15 amino acids. In nucleotides, the CDR3 is TGTGCCAGCAGCCTCACAGCCTCTGGGGCCAACGTCCTGACTTTC. It is translated as CASSLTASGANVLTF.

The chain recombines TRBV5-8 with TRBJ2-6; D is undetermined. Trimming pared 0 bases from V and 0 bases from J, leaving 13 bases between. The CDR3 runs 18 residues. CDR1 and CDR2 from the germline V gene are SGHTS and YDEGEE. CDR3 region: CASSLAAQILSGANVLTF. The CDR3 bases are TGTGCCAGCAGCTTGGCCGCCCAGATCCTCTCTGGGGCCAACGTCCTGACTTTC.

V gene TRBV10-2 combines with J gene TRBJ2-7; D not certain. The V gene's germline CDR1 is WSHSY and CDR2 SAAADI. The CDR3 has 12 residues. V lost 5 bases to trimming and J lost 2 bases, with 7 bases between them. The CDR3 DNA reads TGCGCCAGCAGTAGGGAAACCTACGAGCAGTACTTC. Translating gives CASSRETYEQYF.